The sample holds many counts of the clone carrying this T cell receptor (beta chain). The germline V gene encodes CDR1 SGHNT and CDR2 YYREEE (reference sequence). CDR3 size: 14 residues. Trimming left V 1 base short and J 1 base short, with 5 bases between. The record originates from a study of T cells after yellow fever vaccination. Each CDR3 protein is one row after TCRdb ran MiXCR on the 5' RACE reads. The top ten clones hold roughly 1.5% of a sample with approximately 9,300 distinct CDR3 sequences, around 4.8% of them seen once. Points from the study as a whole: Contamination of FACS-sorted repertoires by abundant clonotypes from the bulk population could occur.

This TCR came from a man between 18 and 29 years old who received the YFV17D yellow fever vaccine. Sequenced here: PBMCs, either bulk or a sorted T-cell subset (CD4+, CD8+, memory, or dextramer-sorted; not recorded which), sampled less than 16 days after the first yellow fever vaccination. This rearrangement joins TRBV5-4 to TRBJ2-2; no clear D. Written as DNA, the CDR3 is TGTGCCAGCAGCTTGATACAGAACACCGGGGAGCTGTTTTTT. Residues: CASSLIQNTGELFF.